The 30 T cell receptor beta chains presented below share a single source sample, sequenced in a study of naive and memory T cell subsets. The treatment: skin biopsy from PPD injection site in Mantoux-positive individual. An oligonucleotide containing a UMI was ligated to the 3' end of TCR cDNA. Four PCR rounds used nested alpha and beta constant region primers plus the SP2 primer. Using its own MiXCR run on the UMI-ligation and nested PCR reads, TCRdb lists one record per CDR3 protein. This sample has around 14,000 distinct CDR3 sequences, with roughly 5.2% found just once. The source material was skin, sampled from a tuberculin skin test site. The receptors originated from an adult in good health.

Details on this clonotype: A much larger clone lies a single base off, so this may be a read error. The chain has TRBV7-2 and TRBJ2-1, with a tentative D call TRBD2 (5 bases). V gave up 10 bases and J gave up 6 bases, with 19 bases separating them. Germline V gene sequence: CDR1 SGHTA, CDR2 FQGNSA. This CDR3 has 14 amino acids. The CDR3 is CANIPSAAGNEQFF. The CDR3 DNA sequence: TGTGCCAACATCCCCTCGGCGGCGGGCAATGAGCAGTTCTTC.

The table lists this clonotype with a few counts. V usage is TRBV19 and J usage is TRBJ1-4, with D perhaps TRBD1 (6 bases). CDR3 length equals 15 residues. The germline V gene has CDR1 LNHDA and CDR2 SQIVND (reference sequence). With 9 bases removed from V and 5 bases from J, the gap between germline ends came to 19 bases. The CDR3, as DNA: TGTGCCAGCACCCCTAGGACAGCTCGAAATGAAAAACTGTTTTTT. It encodes CASTPRTARNEKLFF.

This clonotype is termed medium-sized. The chain recombines TRBV12-3 or TRBV12-4 with TRBJ2-5, with 9 bases matching TRBD2. The CDR3 has 16 amino acids. With V trimmed by 5 bases and J by 4 bases, 11 bases remained unmatched. The CDR3 nucleotides are TGTGCCAGCAGTCCTATTCACGGACTAGCGCGAGAGACCCAGTACTTC. Protein product: CASSPIHGLARETQYF.

The sample holds many counts of this clonotype. The rearrangement links TRBV10-3 to TRBJ1-1, with D perhaps matching TRBD1 (6 bases). The CDR3 has 14 amino acids. V was pared by 7 bases and J by 0 bases, with 12 bases between. CDR1 is ENHRY and CDR2 is SYGVKD in the germline V gene. CDR3 residues: CAITAGGMNTEAFF. The CDR3 DNA is TGTGCCATCACCGCCGGGGGCATGAACACTGAAGCTTTCTTT.

The genes are TRBV5-6 and TRBJ1-6; TRBD1 might be the D (5 bases). The CDR3 totals 17 residues. From germline, CDR1 is SGHDT and CDR2 YYEEEE. V lost 4 bases to trimming and J lost 10 bases, with 24 bases between them. CDR3 sequence: CASSVRLTGGSWSPLHF. In nucleotides, the CDR3 is TGTGCCAGCAGCGTTCGTCTTACCGGGGGTTCCTGGTCACCCCTCCACTTT.

V is TRBV20-1 and J is TRBJ1-5; D is uncertain. V lost 3 bases to trimming and J lost 2 bases, with 23 bases between them. The CDR3 runs 18 residues. In germline, CDR1 is DFQATT, CDR2 SNEGSKA (reference sequence). DNA of the CDR3: TGCAGTGCTAGGGGGAGGAGGGCACGGGTTTATGGCAATCAGCCCCAGCATTTT. Residues: CSARGRRARVYGNQPQHF.

This clonotype was seen at least ten times. The chain joins TRBV4-3 to TRBJ2-1; D tentatively reads TRBD1 or TRBD2 (5 bases each). This CDR3 spans 13 amino acids. V was trimmed by 2 bases and J by 7 bases, leaving 9 bases between them. Germline V lookup: CDR1 LGHNA, CDR2 YSLEER. Here the CDR3 reads CASSQYEGNEQFF. The CDR3 nucleotides read TGCGCCAGCAGCCAATACGAGGGGAATGAGCAGTTCTTC.

This clonotype was detected ten times or more. The chain employs TRBV7-2 and TRBJ2-7; 14 bases map to TRBD2. Germline-derived CDR1 and CDR2 are SGHTA and FQGNSA. The CDR3 extends over 19 amino acids. With 4 bases clipped from V and 0 bases from J, the junction kept 11 bases outside the gene matches. CDR3 sequence reads: CASSSVPGLAGASSYEQYF. DNA of the CDR3: TGTGCCAGCAGCTCCGTCCCGGGACTAGCGGGGGCGAGCTCCTACGAGCAGTACTTC.

This clonotype was seen many times. This chain connects TRBV4-3 to TRBJ1-1, with D hard to call. The CDR3 has 15 residues. CDR1 is LGHNA, CDR2 YSLEER, per germline. V was clipped by 0 bases and J by 11 bases, with 19 bases between them. The CDR3 DNA is TGCGCCAGCAGCCAAGAACTTACCACGGCAAGAGCGGCTTTCTTT. Translating it yields CASSQELTTARAAFF.

This clonotype appeared many times. V is TRBV12-3 or TRBV12-4 and J is TRBJ1-2; D gene ambiguous. V shed 6 bases and J shed 8 bases, with 13 bases lying between them. The CDR3 has 12 residues. The CDR3 loop is CASSRVGYGYTF. CDR3 DNA: TGTGCCAGCAGCCGTGTAGGGTACGGCTACACCTTC.

By share, this clonotype counts as medium-sized. This rearrangement joins TRBV30 to TRBJ1-1; 7 bases are a match to TRBD1. The germline CDR1 and CDR2 sequences are GTSNPN and SVGIG (reference sequence). V trimming: 2 bases; J trimming: 6 bases; junction bases outside the gene matches: 15. This CDR3 contains 16 residues. The CDR3 DNA reads TGTGCCTGGAGTAAGAACAGGGGCAGAGTGGTCGCTGAAGCTTTCTTT. Its translation is CAWSKNRGRVVAEAFF. The full variable domain, rest sourced from reference TRBV30 and TRBJ1-1, is SQTIHQWPATLVQPVGSPLSLECTVEGTSNPNLYWYRQAAGRGLQLLFYSVGIGQISSEVPQNLSASRPQDRQFILSSKKLLLSDSGFYLCAWSKNRGRVVAEAFFGQGTRLTVV.

This chain uses TRBV20-1 with TRBJ2-1; 9 bases are a match to TRBD2. Trimming took 5 bases from V and 7 from J; bases not matched to a gene: 12. This CDR3 comprises 15 residues. The germline CDR1 and CDR2 sequences are DFQATT and SNEGSKA (reference sequence). As DNA, the CDR3 is TGCAGTGCTTCGTCGGTGGCGGGGGGGCGGAATGAGCAGTTCTTC. Its protein product is CSASSVAGGRNEQFF.

In its sample, this clonotype ranks as medium-sized. The gene calls are TRBV7-2 and TRBJ2-5; no definite D call. This CDR3 has 15 residues. The V end lost 5 bases, the J end lost 5 bases, and 18 bases lay between the germline ends. Germline loops: CDR1 SGHTA, CDR2 FQGNSA. In DNA, the CDR3 is TGTGCCAGCAGCCGTACGTATGGCGGTTCGGAGACCCAGTACTTC. It translates to CASSRTYGGSETQYF. The full variable domain, with the rest looked up from reference TRBV7-2 and TRBJ2-5, is GAGVSQSPSNKVTEKGKDVELRCDPISGHTALYWYRQSLGQGLEFLIYFQGNSAPDKSGLPSDRFSAERTGGSVSTLTIQRTQQEDSAVYLCASSRTYGGSETQYFGPGTRLLVL.

The chain combines TRBV7-8 with TRBJ2-5, with D unresolved. This CDR3 is 14 amino acids long. Trimming stripped 5 bases from V and 1 base from J, with 11 bases between. The germline gives CDR1 SGHVS, CDR2 FQNEAQ. Here the CDR3 reads CASSLRTLQETQYF. For the CDR3, the DNA is TGTGCCAGCAGCCTGAGGACCCTCCAAGAGACCCAGTACTTC.

This clonotype has ten or more counts. This sequence joins TRBV30 and TRBJ2-2, with D uncertain. The germline gives CDR1 GTSNPN, CDR2 SVGIG (reference sequence). The CDR3 covers 11 residues. The germline V and J ends were trimmed by 5 bases and 3 bases, with 4 bases remaining between them. DNA for the CDR3: TGTGCCTGGCGGCACACCGGGGAGCTGTTTTTT. It is translated as CAWRHTGELFF.

In its sample, this clonotype was seen many times. This chain uses TRBV4-2 with TRBJ1-1; D may be TRBD1 (5 bases). Trimming left V 1 base short and J 2 bases short, with 11 bases between. This CDR3 is built from 15 residues. Germline CDR1 is LGHNA and CDR2 is YNFKEQ. As DNA, the CDR3 is TGTGCCAGCAGCCAAGTATCCAGGGTAAACACTGAAGCTTTCTTT. Residues: CASSQVSRVNTEAFF.

This clonotype is medium-sized by share. The chain has TRBV4-3 and TRBJ2-1; D unclear. From germline, CDR1 is LGHNA and CDR2 YSLEER. Trimming left V 0 bases short and J 10 bases short, with 10 bases between. The CDR3 spans 13 residues. This chain's CDR3 is CASSQETPREQFF. The CDR3 region has the DNA TGCGCCAGCAGCCAAGAAACCCCTAGAGAGCAGTTCTTC.

This clonotype was picked up one time. A read error may produce the germline difference seen at one junction end. The chain carries TRBV29-1 and TRBJ1-1; D is undetermined. Germline V gene data show CDR1 as SQVTM and CDR2 as ANQGSEA. There are 8 residues in the CDR3. The CDR3 loop is CSVVVASF. The CDR3 nucleotides read TGCAGCGTTGTGGTAGCTTCCTTT.

As for this clonotype: This may be a read error: a much more frequent sequence differs by one nucleotide. The J gene is TRBJ2-2, the V gene TRBV12-3 or TRBV12-4; tentatively, D is TRBD1 (5 bases). This CDR3 has 14 amino acids. V was clipped by 5 bases and J by 5 bases, with 12 bases between them. The DNA of the CDR3 is TGTGCCAGCAGTCGGGCAGGGAAAACCGGGGAGCTGTTTTTT. Translation: CASSRAGKTGELFF.

This clonotype came up a few times. The V gene is TRBV10-3, the J gene TRBJ1-1; the D gene is possibly TRBD1 (6 bases). Germline assignment: CDR1 ENHRY and CDR2 SYGVKD. Trimming removed 7 bases at V and 7 bases at J, with 13 bases between. The CDR3 consists of 12 residues. DNA for the CDR3: TGTGCCATCAATGGGGGCAGGGGTGAAGCTTTCTTT. Translating it yields CAINGGRGEAFF.

By share, this clonotype counts as medium-sized. The genes are TRBV29-1 and TRBJ1-2; D may be TRBD1 (5 bases). V was trimmed by 2 bases and J by 7 bases, leaving 14 bases between them. This CDR3 has 13 amino acids. Germline CDR1 and CDR2: SQVTM and ANQGSEA. The CDR3 nucleotides are TGCAGCGTTGAACCAGGGTTAAGAGGTGGCTACACCTTC. This codes for CSVEPGLRGGYTF.

In this sample, this clonotype turned up a few times. The chain carries TRBV7-9 and TRBJ1-2; 7 bases are shared with TRBD1. V shed 5 bases and J 6 bases; nucleotides not matched to a gene: 12. Germline loops: CDR1 SEHNR, CDR2 FQNEAQ (reference sequence). The length of the CDR3 is 15 residues. CDR3 DNA sequence: TGTGCCAGCAGCCCTACTCGGAGGGGGCGCGATGGCTACACCTTC. This gives the protein CASSPTRRGRDGYTF.

By share of the sample, this clonotype is medium-sized (0.01 to 0.1%). The J gene is TRBJ2-1, the V gene TRBV11-3, with 9 bases aligning to TRBD1. CDR3 length: 15 residues. Unmatched junction bases numbered 4, after V lost 1 base and J lost 6 bases. Germline V gene sequence: CDR1 SGHNT, CDR2 YENEEA. CDR3 amino acids: CASSLAGTGTNEQFF. The DNA for the CDR3 is TGTGCCAGCAGCTTAGCAGGGACAGGGACCAATGAGCAGTTCTTC.

In this sample, this clonotype turned up many times. The chain joins TRBV23-1 to TRBJ1-6, with 9 positions matching TRBD1. TRBV23-1 is known as an ORF, though its function is uncertain. The CDR3 is 18 amino acids. The ends lost 3 bases at V and 0 bases at J; junction bases unmatched: 6. CDR3 bases: TGCGCCAGCAGTCAGGGACAGGGAAGTCTCTCCTATAATTCACCCCTCCACTTT. Amino acids: CASSQGQGSLSYNSPLHF.

This clonotype is termed medium-sized. The gene calls are TRBV6-2 or TRBV6-3 and TRBJ2-7, with D possibly being TRBD1 or TRBD2 (6 bases each). The V end lost 2 bases, the J end lost 3 bases, and 11 bases lay between the germline ends. The V gene's germline CDR1 is MNHEY and CDR2 SVGEGT. The CDR3 contains 14 residues. CDR3 in amino acids: CASSYRGLNYEQYF. CDR3 DNA: TGTGCCAGCAGTTACCGGGGGCTGAACTACGAGCAGTACTTC.

This clonotype came up many times. The chain carries TRBV6-2 or TRBV6-3 and TRBJ1-5; D is perhaps TRBD1 (5 bases). The length of the CDR3 is 15 residues. Germline CDR1 MNHEY, CDR2 SVGEGT. V lost 3 bases and J 3 bases, leaving 12 bases between the germline ends. The CDR3 DNA follows: TGTGCCAGCAGTTATTTCCGGGACGCCAATCAGCCCCAGCATTTT. Amino acids: CASSYFRDANQPQHF.

This clonotype was found a few times. The chain joins TRBV7-3 to TRBJ1-6; the match to TRBD1 covers 7 bases. Germline assignment: CDR1 SGHTA and CDR2 FQGTGA. The J segment lost 7 bases and the V segment lost 4 bases, leaving 4 bases of the junction unmatched. This CDR3 spans 14 amino acids. The CDR3 bases are TGTGCCAGCAGCTCGACAGGGAGAAATTCACCCCTCCACTTT. Translated: CASSSTGRNSPLHF. Using reference TRBV7-3 and TRBJ1-6 for the parts outside the CDR3, the full variable domain is GAGVSQTPSNKVTEKGKYVELRCDPISGHTALYWYRQSLGQGPEFLIYFQGTGAADDSGLPNDRFFAVRPEGSVSTLKIQRTERGDSAVYLCASSSTGRNSPLHFGNGTRLTVT.

This clonotype showed up many times. V and J are TRBV29-1 and TRBJ1-4; D gene uncertain. Trimming stripped 6 bases from V and 3 bases from J, with 14 bases between. CDR3 size: 14 residues. The V gene's germline CDR1 is SQVTM and CDR2 ANQGSEA. The CDR3 DNA is TGCAGCGTGGAGGTGGCAGCCCCTAATGAAAAACTGTTTTTT. Amino acid sequence: CSVEVAAPNEKLFF.

This clonotype is categorized as medium-sized. The genes are TRBV29-1 and TRBJ1-1; D is possibly TRBD1 (5 bases). The germline V gene has CDR1 SQVTM and CDR2 ANQGSEA. Between the trimmed V and J ends, which lost 7 bases and 5 bases, there was a span of 20 bases. This CDR3 has 14 amino acids. The CDR3, as DNA: TGCAGCGCTGGGACCTTGTGGGAAGGGACTGAAGCTTTCTTT. As protein: CSAGTLWEGTEAFF.

This clonotype was recorded a few times. J is TRBJ1-2 and V is TRBV4-2; D gene uncertain. Germline values: CDR1 LGHNA, CDR2 YNFKEQ. The V end was cut by 0 bases, the J end by 8 bases, with 19 bases between. There are 16 residues in the CDR3. DNA of the CDR3: TGTGCCAGCAGCCAAGATCCAGGACCGATGACGGGGGGCTACACCTTC. Protein sequence: CASSQDPGPMTGGYTF.